Presented here are 27 T cell receptor beta chains from one specimen sequenced in a study of T cell clones after liver transplantation (dated by TCRdb to the late 2010s). Libraries came from the immunoSEQ multiplex PCR assay. TCRdb stores this immuneACCESS table with in-frame sequences only. Part of the clones is absent; in the studies checked, under half of the shortfall reflects unresolved V genes, and no reason is known for the rest. This sample comprises under 85,000 clones, 80% of them detected only once. Approximately 0.81% of the sample rests with the top ten. The material was CD4+ T cells from blood, obtained 12 months after liver transplant. These TCRs come from a human patient who received a liver transplant. Where a transplant has occurred, the graft donor may have supplied some of the T cells.

The rearrangement links TRBV10-3 to TRBJ2-7, with TRBD2 matching 14 bases. Germline V gives CDR1 ENHRY, CDR2 SYGVKD. The trim removed 10 bases at V and 2 bases at J, leaving 10 bases unmatched. The length of the CDR3 is 16 residues. The CDR3 reads CATRGTSGRTTYEQYF. The CDR3 nucleotides read TGTGCCACCAGAGGGACTAGCGGGAGAACGACCTACGAGCAGTACTTC.

V gene TRBV7-2 combines with J gene TRBJ1-5; D is ambiguous. Trimming removed 2 bases at V and 7 bases at J, with 15 bases between. Germline V gives CDR1 SGHTA, CDR2 FQGNSA. CDR3 length: 15 residues. The CDR3 loop is CASSLSSNTDQPQHF. The CDR3 DNA is TGTGCCAGCAGCTTATCCTCCAATACGGACCAGCCCCAGCATTTT.

This clone has a single count. The chain employs TRBV6-5 and TRBJ1-2; D is possibly TRBD1 (6 bases). This CDR3 has 13 amino acids. Trimming removed 4 bases at V and 8 bases at J, with 14 bases between. Germline V gene lookup returns CDR1 MNHEY and CDR2 SVGAGI. Written as DNA, the CDR3 is TGTGCCAGCAGTTCCTCAGGGGCTAGGGGCTACACCTTC. The encoded protein is CASSSSGARGYTF.

This clone has only a few counts. The chain links TRBV28 to TRBJ1-1, with D perhaps matching TRBD1 (5 bases). The length of the CDR3 is 13 residues. Germline V gene sequence: CDR1 MDHEN, CDR2 SYDVKM. Trimming removed 7 bases from V and 0 bases from J, with 9 bases in between. This chain's CDR3 is CASTYRMNTEAFF. The CDR3, as DNA: TGTGCCAGCACTTACAGGATGAACACTGAAGCTTTCTTT.

Concerning this clone itself: At one end the junction does not follow the germline gene, possibly because of a read error. V gene TRBV11-3 combines with J gene TRBJ2-3, with TRBD1 as a possible D gene (6 bases). This CDR3 is 12 amino acids long. Germline CDR1 reads SGHNT; CDR2 reads YENEEA. As DNA, the CDR3 is TGTGCCAGCAGGTCCCCGGGGACACCCCTCCGATTT. Its protein product is CASRSPGTPLRF.

The chain couples TRBV28 to TRBJ1-3; possible D gene TRBD1, 6 bases. The germline V gene encodes CDR1 MDHEN and CDR2 SYDVKM. With 6 bases removed from V and 0 bases from J, the gap between germline ends came to 9 bases. This CDR3 is 14 amino acids long. As DNA, the CDR3 is TGTGCCAGCAGGACAGGAGTCTCTGGAAACACCATATATTTT. Translation gives CASRTGVSGNTIYF.

The genes are TRBV6-6 and TRBJ1-3, with TRBD1 as a possible D gene (6 bases). This CDR3 contains 15 residues. The germline CDR1 and CDR2 sequences are MNHNY and SVGAGI (reference sequence). Trimming pared 6 bases from V and 0 bases from J, leaving 12 bases between. CDR3 protein: CASRDSGNSGNTIYF. The DNA for the CDR3 is TGTGCCAGCAGGGACAGCGGGAACTCTGGAAACACCATATATTTT.

CDR3 bases: TGTGCCAGCAGATCAATAGGGCAGGGTGGGTCTGGAAACACCATATATTTT. It specifies CASRSIGQGGSGNTIYF. This sequence joins TRBV27 and TRBJ1-3; perhaps TRBD1 as D (5 bases). The V gene lost 6 bases and the J gene lost 1 base, with 19 bases spanning the gap. Germline V gene lookup returns CDR1 MNHEY and CDR2 SMNVEV (reference sequence). This CDR3 comprises 17 residues.

The chain joins TRBV11-2 to TRBJ2-3, with 8 nucleotides matching TRBD2. Germline V gene sequence: CDR1 SGHAT, CDR2 FQNNGV. The junction had 10 bases not matched to a gene; V was cut back by 7 bases and J by 7 bases. CDR3 length equals 14 residues. The CDR3 sequence: CASNVAGRLNTQYF. The CDR3 coding sequence is TGTGCCAGCAACGTAGCGGGGAGGCTAAATACGCAGTATTTT.

The chain couples TRBV28 to TRBJ2-3; TRBD1 agrees at 7 bases. The V gene's germline CDR1 is MDHEN and CDR2 SYDVKM. V was pared by 7 bases and J by 3 bases, with 7 bases of the junction left unmatched. The length of the CDR3 is 14 residues. The CDR3 loop reads CASIRGGVTDTQYF. Here the CDR3 DNA reads TGTGCCAGCATTAGAGGGGGCGTTACAGATACGCAGTATTTT. Looking up the rest from reference TRBV28 and TRBJ2-3 gives the full variable domain: DVKVTQSSRYLVKRTGEKVFLECVQDMDHENMFWYRQDPGLGLRLIYFSYDVKMKEKGDIPEGYSVSREKKERFSLILESASTNQTSMYLCASIRGGVTDTQYFGPGTRLTVL.

This clone has just a few counts. The V gene is TRBV28, the J gene TRBJ1-3, with a possible D match to TRBD1 (5 bases). Germline loops: CDR1 MDHEN, CDR2 SYDVKM. The CDR3 has 16 amino acids. Trimming pared 3 bases from V and 0 bases from J, leaving 12 bases between. CDR3 bases: TGTGCCAGCAGTTTGAATGTTCAGGGCTCTGGAAACACCATATATTTT. It yields the protein CASSLNVQGSGNTIYF.

This rearrangement joins TRBV28 to TRBJ2-7; D tentatively fits TRBD1 or TRBD2 (5 bases each). CDR1 and CDR2 from the germline V gene are MDHEN and SYDVKM. Trimming pared 6 bases from V and 2 bases from J, leaving 14 bases between. The CDR3 sequence is 14 residues long. CDR3 amino acids: CASRMGTATYEQYF. The CDR3 bases are TGTGCCAGCAGGATGGGGACGGCAACCTACGAGCAGTACTTC. The full variable domain, completed using reference TRBV28 and TRBJ2-7, is DVKVTQSSRYLVKRTGEKVFLECVQDMDHENMFWYRQDPGLGLRLIYFSYDVKMKEKGDIPEGYSVSREKKERFSLILESASTNQTSMYLCASRMGTATYEQYFGPGTRLTVT.

V usage is TRBV6-1 and J usage is TRBJ1-1; no reliable D call. The CDR3 is 13 residues long. CDR1 MNHNS and CDR2 SASEGT come from the germline V gene. Trimming stripped 6 bases from V and 1 base from J, with 9 bases between. This chain's CDR3 is CASRGRGNTEAFF. CDR3 in DNA: TGTGCCAGCAGAGGCCGGGGGAACACTGAAGCTTTCTTT.

The chain uses TRBV7-2 and TRBJ2-3; the match to TRBD2 covers 7 bases. The length of the CDR3 is 13 residues. The J segment lost 5 bases and the V segment lost 4 bases, leaving 3 bases of the junction unmatched. In germline, CDR1 is SGHTA, CDR2 FQGNSA. The CDR3, as DNA: TGTGCCAGCAGCTCCCTAGCGGTAGATACGCAGTATTTT. Amino acid sequence: CASSSLAVDTQYF. Complete variable domain (other parts from reference TRBV7-2 and TRBJ2-3): GAGVSQSPSNKVTEKGKDVELRCDPISGHTALYWYRQSLGQGLEFLIYFQGNSAPDKSGLPSDRFSAERTGGSVSTLTIQRTQQEDSAVYLCASSSLAVDTQYFGPGTRLTVL.

Concerning this clone itself: Mismatch with germline at one junction end may stem from a read error. The chain uses TRBV5-4 and TRBJ2-5, with D possibly matching TRBD1 (5 bases). The CDR3 totals 15 residues. Germline values: CDR1 SGHNT, CDR2 YYREEE (reference sequence). The CDR3 region is CASSFRAGPQGTQYF. The CDR3 DNA sequence: TGTGCCAGCAGCTTCCGGGCAGGGCCGCAAGGGACCCAGTACTTC. The full variable domain, with the rest looked up from reference TRBV5-4 and TRBJ2-5, is ETGVTQSPTHLIKTRGQQVTLRCSSQSGHNTVSWYQQALGQGPQFIFQYYREEENGRGNFPPRFSGLQFPNYSSELNVNALELDDSALYLCASSFRAGPQGTQYFGPGTRLLVL.

The rearrangement joins TRBV6-5 to TRBJ2-1; D is tentatively TRBD1 or TRBD2 (6 bases each). Trimming removed 6 bases from V and 6 bases from J, with 18 bases in between. This CDR3 has 15 residues. CDR1 and CDR2 (germline): MNHEY, SVGAGI. This CDR3 is CASSFDRGRSNEQFF. The CDR3 coding sequence is TGTGCCAGCAGCTTCGACCGGGGGCGGAGCAATGAGCAGTTCTTC.

The V and J genes are TRBV6-5 and TRBJ1-1, with 8 bases that match TRBD1. The V gene end was trimmed by 4 bases and the J gene end by 1 base; junction bases not matched to a gene: 5. Germline V gene data show CDR1 as MNHEY and CDR2 as SVGAGI. This CDR3 region has 15 residues. The CDR3 loop is CASSWTGLWNTEAFF. The CDR3 DNA sequence: TGTGCCAGCAGTTGGACAGGGTTATGGAACACTGAAGCTTTCTTT.

The rearrangement links TRBV4-3 to TRBJ2-5; D is unresolved. Between the trimmed V and J ends, which lost 1 base and 5 bases, there was a span of 17 bases. CDR3 size: 16 residues. Germline CDR1 and CDR2: LGHNA and YSLEER. The CDR3 nucleotides are TGCGCCAGCAGCCAAGGCCCAGCTATCAAAGGGGAGACCCAGTACTTC. Protein product: CASSQGPAIKGETQYF.

The CDR3: CASSVGGGDSNQPQHF. The CDR3, as DNA: TGTGCCAGCAGCGTAGGGGGTGGAGATAGCAATCAGCCCCAGCATTTT. The gene calls are TRBV9 and TRBJ1-5; unclear D gene. Trimming cost V 0 bases and J 0 bases, with 10 bases left between them. The CDR3 is 16 amino acids. CDR1 is SGDLS and CDR2 is YYNGEE in the germline V gene. The full variable domain, completed using reference TRBV9 and TRBJ1-5, is DSGVTQTPKHLITATGQRVTLRCSPRSGDLSVYWYQQSLDQGLQFLIQYYNGEERAKGNILERFSAQQFPDLHSELNLSSLELGDSALYFCASSVGGGDSNQPQHFGDGTRLSIL.

This clone was observed a handful of times. V is TRBV18 and J is TRBJ2-7; D remains unclear. The CDR3 length is 16 residues. The germline CDR1 and CDR2 sequences are KGHSH and LQKENI. The ends were cut back, 4 bases at V and 1 base at J, with 17 bases in the middle. CDR3 residues: CASSLTAGSGSYEQYF. The DNA for the CDR3 is TGTGCCAGCTCACTGACCGCCGGGTCTGGTTCCTACGAGCAGTACTTC.

V gene TRBV2 combines with J gene TRBJ1-1, with D tentatively TRBD1 (5 bases). CDR1 and CDR2 (germline): SNHLY, FYNNEI. Trimming left V 3 bases short and J 0 bases short, with 17 bases between. CDR3 length: 17 residues. The DNA of the CDR3 is TGTGCCAGCAGTGATCTCCCGACAGACAACATGAACACTGAAGCTTTCTTT. Its protein product is CASSDLPTDNMNTEAFF.

CDR3: CASRSTSGRVGELFF. Here the CDR3 DNA reads TGTGCCAGCAGATCGACTAGCGGGAGAGTCGGGGAGCTGTTTTTT. The gene calls are TRBV6-1 and TRBJ2-2, with 12 nucleotides matching TRBD2. With V trimmed by 6 bases and J by 7 bases, 6 bases remained unmatched. The CDR3 is made up of 15 amino acids. CDR1 and CDR2 from the germline V gene are MNHNS and SASEGT.

The chain carries TRBV28 and TRBJ1-2; TRBD1 agrees at 8 bases. CDR3 length: 14 amino acids. Germline CDR1 reads MDHEN; CDR2 reads SYDVKM. Trimming took 10 bases from V and 4 from J; bases not matched to a gene: 11. The chain's CDR3 is CATSPGGGIYGYTF. The CDR3 DNA is TGTGCCACCTCCCCAGGGGGCGGGATCTATGGCTACACCTTC.

The rearrangement uses TRBV6-5 and TRBJ2-7; D unresolved. Germline CDR1 and CDR2: MNHEY and SVGAGI. Trimming removed 2 bases from V and 2 bases from J, with 7 bases in between. This CDR3 region has 13 residues. For the CDR3, the DNA is TGTGCCAGCAGTTACGGTCAGACCTACGAGCAGTACTTC. Its translation is CASSYGQTYEQYF.

The chain combines TRBV5-1 with TRBJ2-5; the match to TRBD1 covers 8 bases. Germline values: CDR1 SGHRS, CDR2 YFSETQ. CDR3 length equals 15 residues. Germline trimming cut 4 bases from V and 5 bases from J; bases unmatched to any gene: 10. The DNA for the CDR3 is TGCGCCAGCAGCCCATACAGGACAGGGATTGAGACCCAGTACTTC. It specifies CASSPYRTGIETQYF.

In this sample, this clone turned up a few times. The chain combines TRBV7-9 with TRBJ2-3; D not certain. The germline gives CDR1 SEHNR, CDR2 FQNEAQ (reference sequence). V lost 5 bases, J lost 4 bases, and 10 bases lay in between. This CDR3 contains 13 residues. In nucleotides, the CDR3 is TGTGCCAGCAGCCCCCTGGGTCCAGATACGCAGTATTTT. It yields the protein CASSPLGPDTQYF.

This chain joins TRBV4-3 and TRBJ2-4; unclear D gene. V was shortened by 2 bases and J by 9 bases, with 11 bases between the two germline ends. Per the germline V gene, CDR1 is LGHNA and CDR2 is YSLEER. This CDR3 contains 13 residues. The CDR3 loop is CASSQRHSLIQYF. CDR3 DNA: TGCGCCAGCAGCCAACGACATTCACTCATTCAGTACTTC.